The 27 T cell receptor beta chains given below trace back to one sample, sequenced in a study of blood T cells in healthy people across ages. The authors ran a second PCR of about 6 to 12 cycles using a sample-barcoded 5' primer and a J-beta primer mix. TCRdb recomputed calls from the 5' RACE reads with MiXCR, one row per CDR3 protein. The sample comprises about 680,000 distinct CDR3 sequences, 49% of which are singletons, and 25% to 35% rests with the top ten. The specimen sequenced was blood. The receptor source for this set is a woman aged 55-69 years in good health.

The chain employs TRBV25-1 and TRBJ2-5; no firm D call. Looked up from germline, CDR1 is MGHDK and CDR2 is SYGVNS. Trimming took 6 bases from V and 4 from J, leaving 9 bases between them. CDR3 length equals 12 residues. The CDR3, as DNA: TGTGCCAGCAGAGGTCTAATAGAGACCCAGTACTTC. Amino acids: CASRGLIETQYF.

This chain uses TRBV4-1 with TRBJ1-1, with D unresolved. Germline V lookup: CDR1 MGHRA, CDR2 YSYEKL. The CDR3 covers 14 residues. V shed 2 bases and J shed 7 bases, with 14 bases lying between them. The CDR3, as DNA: TGCGCCAGCAGCCAATATGTCAGAGGCAGTGAAGCTTTCTTT. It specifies CASSQYVRGSEAFF.

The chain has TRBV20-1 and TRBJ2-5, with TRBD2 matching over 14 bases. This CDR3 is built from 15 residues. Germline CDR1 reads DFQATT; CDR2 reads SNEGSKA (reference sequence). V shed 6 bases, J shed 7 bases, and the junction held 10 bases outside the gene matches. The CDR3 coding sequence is TGCAGTGCAGGGACTAGCGGGAGACTTTTAGGGACCCAGTACTTC. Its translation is CSAGTSGRLLGTQYF.

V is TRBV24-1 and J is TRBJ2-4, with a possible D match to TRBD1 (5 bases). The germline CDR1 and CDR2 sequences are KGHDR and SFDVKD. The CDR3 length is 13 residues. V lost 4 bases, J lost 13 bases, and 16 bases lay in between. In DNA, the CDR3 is TGTGCCACCAGTGAGAACAGGTACAATGAGCAGTACTTC. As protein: CATSENRYNEQYF.

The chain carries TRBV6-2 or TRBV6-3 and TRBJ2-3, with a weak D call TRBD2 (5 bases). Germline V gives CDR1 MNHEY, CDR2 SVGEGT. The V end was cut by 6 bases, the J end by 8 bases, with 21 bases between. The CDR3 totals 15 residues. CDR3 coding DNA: TGTGCCAGCAGCCAAACTAGAAGTCGTACGGGTACGCAGTATTTT. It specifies CASSQTRSRTGTQYF.

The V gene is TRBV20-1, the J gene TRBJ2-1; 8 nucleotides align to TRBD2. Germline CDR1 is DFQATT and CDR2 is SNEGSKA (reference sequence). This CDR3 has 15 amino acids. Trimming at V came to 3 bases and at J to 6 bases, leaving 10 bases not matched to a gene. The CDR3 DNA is TGCAGTGCTAGGGCCCCCGGGACTAGTCCCAATGAGCAGTTCTTC. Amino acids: CSARAPGTSPNEQFF.

For the CDR3, the DNA is TGCAGTGCTAGAAGCCTAGCGGGAGGACCCGGGGATGAGCAGTTCTTC. Translation: CSARSLAGGPGDEQFF. This chain uses TRBV20-1 with TRBJ2-1, with 11 positions matching TRBD2. This CDR3 spans 16 amino acids. V was pared by 2 bases and J by 8 bases, with 11 bases of the junction left unmatched. The germline gives CDR1 DFQATT, CDR2 SNEGSKA (reference sequence).

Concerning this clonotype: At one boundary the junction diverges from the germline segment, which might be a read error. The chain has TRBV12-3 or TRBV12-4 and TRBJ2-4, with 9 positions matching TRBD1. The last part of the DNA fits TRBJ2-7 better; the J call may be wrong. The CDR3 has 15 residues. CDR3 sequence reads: CTSSPTRDREYEQYF. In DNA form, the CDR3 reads TGTACCAGCAGTCCTACCCGGGACAGGGAGTACGAGCAGTACTTC.

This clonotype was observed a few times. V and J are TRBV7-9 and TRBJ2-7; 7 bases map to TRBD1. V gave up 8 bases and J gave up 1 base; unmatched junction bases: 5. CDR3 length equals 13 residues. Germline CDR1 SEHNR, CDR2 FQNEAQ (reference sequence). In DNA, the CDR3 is TGTGCCAGCGGGGACAGTCCTTCCTACGAGCAGTACTTC. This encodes CASGDSPSYEQYF. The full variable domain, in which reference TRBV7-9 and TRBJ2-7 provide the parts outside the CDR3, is DTGVSQNPRHKITKRGQNVTFRCDPISEHNRLYWYRQTLGQGPEFLTYFQNEAQLEKSRLLSDRFSAERPKGSFSTLEIQRTEQGDSAMYLCASGDSPSYEQYFGPGTRLTVT.

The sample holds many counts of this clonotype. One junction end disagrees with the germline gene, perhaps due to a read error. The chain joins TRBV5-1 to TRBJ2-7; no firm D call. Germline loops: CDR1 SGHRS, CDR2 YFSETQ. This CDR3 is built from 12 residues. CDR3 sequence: CASSLPPYEQYF. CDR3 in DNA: TGTGCCAGCAGTTTACCCCCCTACGAGCAGTACTTC.

The CDR3 spells CASTGGAEKETQYF. CDR3 nucleotide sequence: TGTGCCAGCACCGGTGGGGCGGAAAAAGAGACCCAGTACTTC. V is TRBV5-4 and J is TRBJ2-5; perhaps TRBD1 as D (5 bases). Germline V gives CDR1 SGHNT, CDR2 YYREEE (reference sequence). Trimming cost V 6 bases and J 3 bases, with 15 bases left between them. This CDR3 is 14 amino acids long.

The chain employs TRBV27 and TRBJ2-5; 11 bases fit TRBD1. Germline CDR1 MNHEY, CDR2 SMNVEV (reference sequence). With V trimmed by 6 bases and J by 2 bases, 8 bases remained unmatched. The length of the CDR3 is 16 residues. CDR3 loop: CASSYYGTGGQETQYF. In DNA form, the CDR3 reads TGTGCCAGCAGCTACTATGGGACAGGGGGTCAAGAGACCCAGTACTTC.

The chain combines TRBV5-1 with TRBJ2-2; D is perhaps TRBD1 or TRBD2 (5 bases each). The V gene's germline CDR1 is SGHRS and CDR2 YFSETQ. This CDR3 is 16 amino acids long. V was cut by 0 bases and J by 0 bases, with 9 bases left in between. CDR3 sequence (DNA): TGCGCCAGCAGCTTGGTGGGGGTCCCGAACACCGGGGAGCTGTTTTTT. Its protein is CASSLVGVPNTGELFF.

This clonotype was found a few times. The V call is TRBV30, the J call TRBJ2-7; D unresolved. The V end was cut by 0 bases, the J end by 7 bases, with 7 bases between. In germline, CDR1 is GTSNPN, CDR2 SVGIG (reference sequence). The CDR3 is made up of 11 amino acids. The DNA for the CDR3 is TGTGCCTGGAGTGTACTGAAGGAGCAGTACTTC. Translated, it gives CAWSVLKEQYF.

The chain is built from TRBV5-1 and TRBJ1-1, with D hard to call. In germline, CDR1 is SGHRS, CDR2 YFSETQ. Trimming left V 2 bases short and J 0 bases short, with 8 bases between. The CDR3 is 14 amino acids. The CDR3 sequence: CASSFSVMNTEAFF. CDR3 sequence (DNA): TGCGCCAGCAGCTTTTCGGTTATGAACACTGAAGCTTTCTTT.

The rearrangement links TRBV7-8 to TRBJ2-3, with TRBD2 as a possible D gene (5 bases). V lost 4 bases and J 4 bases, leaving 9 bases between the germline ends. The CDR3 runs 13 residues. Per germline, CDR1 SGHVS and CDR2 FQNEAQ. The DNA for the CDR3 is TGTGCCAGCAGCTCAGGAGGCGCAGATACGCAGTATTTT. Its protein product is CASSSGGADTQYF.

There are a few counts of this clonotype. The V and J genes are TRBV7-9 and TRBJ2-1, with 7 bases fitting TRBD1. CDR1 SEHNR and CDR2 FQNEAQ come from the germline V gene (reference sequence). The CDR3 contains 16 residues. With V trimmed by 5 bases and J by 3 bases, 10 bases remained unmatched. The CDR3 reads CASSVLRSGGYNEQFF. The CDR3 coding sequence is TGTGCCAGCAGCGTGCTGCGCTCAGGGGGCTACAATGAGCAGTTCTTC.

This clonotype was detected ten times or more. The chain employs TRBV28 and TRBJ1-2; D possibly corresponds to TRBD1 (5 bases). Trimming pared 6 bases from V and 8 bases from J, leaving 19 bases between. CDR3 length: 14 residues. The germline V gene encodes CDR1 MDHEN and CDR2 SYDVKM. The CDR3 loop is CASSSVPGPSGYTF. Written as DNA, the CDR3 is TGTGCCAGCAGCTCCGTCCCGGGGCCATCGGGCTACACCTTC.

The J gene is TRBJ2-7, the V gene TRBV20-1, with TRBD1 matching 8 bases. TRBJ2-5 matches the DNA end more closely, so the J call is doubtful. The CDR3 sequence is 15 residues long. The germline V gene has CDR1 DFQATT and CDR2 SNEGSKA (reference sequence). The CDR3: CSANFRGHEKETQYF. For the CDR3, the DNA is TGCAGTGCCAACTTCAGGGGGCATGAAAAAGAGACCCAGTACTTC.

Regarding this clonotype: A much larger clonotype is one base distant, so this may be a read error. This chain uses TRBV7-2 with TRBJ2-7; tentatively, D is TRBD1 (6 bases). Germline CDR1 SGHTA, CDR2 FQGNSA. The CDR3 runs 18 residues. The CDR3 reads CASSLTGPSDRSSYVQYF. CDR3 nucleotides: TGTGCCAGCAGCCTGACCGGGCCGAGCGACAGGTCCTCCTACGTGCAGTACTTC. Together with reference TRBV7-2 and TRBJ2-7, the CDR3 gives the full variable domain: GAGVSQSPSNKVTEKGKDVELRCDPISGHTALYWYRQSLGQGLEFLIYFQGNSAPDKSGLPSDRFSAERTGGSVSTLTIQRTQQEDSAVYLCASSLTGPSDRSSYVQYFGPGTRLTVT.

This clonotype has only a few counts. CDR3 loop: CASSLGQRQSGYTF. CDR3 sequence (DNA): TGTGCCAGCAGCCTGGGACAGAGACAGTCGGGCTACACCTTC. This chain joins TRBV3-1 and TRBJ1-2; 7 nucleotides line up with TRBD1. This CDR3 is 14 amino acids long. The germline CDR1 and CDR2 sequences are LGHDT and YNNKEL (reference sequence). V was pared by 4 bases and J by 8 bases, with 10 bases of the junction left unmatched.

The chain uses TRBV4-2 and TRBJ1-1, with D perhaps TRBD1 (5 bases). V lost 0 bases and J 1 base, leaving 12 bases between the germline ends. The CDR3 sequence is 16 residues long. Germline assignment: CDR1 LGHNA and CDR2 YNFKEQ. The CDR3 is CASSQDHGRENTEAFF. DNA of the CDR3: TGTGCCAGCAGCCAAGATCACGGCAGGGAGAACACTGAAGCTTTCTTT.

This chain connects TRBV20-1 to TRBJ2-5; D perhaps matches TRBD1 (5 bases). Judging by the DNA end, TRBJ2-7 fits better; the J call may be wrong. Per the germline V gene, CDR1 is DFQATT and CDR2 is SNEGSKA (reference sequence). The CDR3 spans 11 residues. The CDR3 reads CSASLDTEQYF. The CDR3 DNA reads TGCAGTGCTAGTTTGGACACCGAGCAGTACTTC.

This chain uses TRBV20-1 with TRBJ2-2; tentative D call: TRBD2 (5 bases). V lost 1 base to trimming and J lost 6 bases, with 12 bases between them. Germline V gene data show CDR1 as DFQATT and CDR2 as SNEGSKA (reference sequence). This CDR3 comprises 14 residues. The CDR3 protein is CSARAGRNSGELFF. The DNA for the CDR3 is TGCAGTGCTAGAGCGGGAAGGAATTCCGGGGAGCTGTTTTTT.

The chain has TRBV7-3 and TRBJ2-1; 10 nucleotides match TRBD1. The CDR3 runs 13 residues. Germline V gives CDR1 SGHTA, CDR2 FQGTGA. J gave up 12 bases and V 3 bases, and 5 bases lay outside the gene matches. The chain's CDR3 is CASSFRDRGRQFF. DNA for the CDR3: TGTGCCAGCAGCTTTCGGGACAGGGGAAGGCAGTTCTTC.

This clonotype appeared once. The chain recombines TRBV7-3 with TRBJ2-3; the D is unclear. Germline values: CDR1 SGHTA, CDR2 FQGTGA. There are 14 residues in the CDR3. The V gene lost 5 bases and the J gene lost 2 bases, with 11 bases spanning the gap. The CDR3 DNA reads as TGTGCCAGCAGCGTTAGGAATCCCACAGATACGCAGTATTTT. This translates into CASSVRNPTDTQYF.

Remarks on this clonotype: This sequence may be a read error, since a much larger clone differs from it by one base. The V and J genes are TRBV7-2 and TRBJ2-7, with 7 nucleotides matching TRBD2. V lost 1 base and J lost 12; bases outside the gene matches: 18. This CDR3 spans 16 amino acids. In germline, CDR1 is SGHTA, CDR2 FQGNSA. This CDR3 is CASSLGASGAQETRYF. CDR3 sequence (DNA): TGTGCCAGCAGCTTAGGGGCTAGCGGTGCTCAAGAGACCCGGTACTTC. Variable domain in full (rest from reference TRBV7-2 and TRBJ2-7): GAGVSQSPSNKVTEKGKDVELRCDPISGHTALYWYRQSLGQGLEFLIYFQGNSAPDKSGLPSDRFSAERTGGSVSTLTIQRTQQEDSAVYLCASSLGASGAQETRYFGPGTRLTVT.